This T cell receptor beta chain emerged from a study of T cells in Graves' hyperthyroidism and ophthalmopathy. Points from the study as a whole: Researchers found most expanded thyroid clonotypes above 0.001 in blood as well.

This clonotype was observed a few times. Its antigen is unidentified. The TCR beta CDR3 regions underwent amplification using RNA transcripts as the source. With the HTBI primer set, the TCR CDR3 went through a first round of RT-PCR. One entry per CDR3 protein results from TCRdb running MiXCR on the multiplex PCR reads. The data show around 580,000 distinct CDR3 sequences, 16% seen once. No progression to ophthalmopathy during 18 months of follow-up defined stable disease. Trimming cost V 6 bases and J 3 bases, with 29 bases left between them. Germline V gene sequence: CDR1 MNHNS, CDR2 SASEGT. This CDR3 is built from 19 residues.

Sequenced input: blood. This rearrangement joins TRBV6-1 to TRBJ1-1; D not certain. The sequence derives from a woman aged 18-30 years with Graves' hyperthyroidism. CDR3 loop: CASSHVSQRHRSVDTEAFF. In DNA form, the CDR3 reads TGTGCCAGCAGCCACGTGTCCCAACGTCACCGGTCCGTGGACACTGAAGCTTTCTTT.